Shown below are 9 T cell receptor beta chains from a single sample sequenced in a study of blood T cell repertoires in COVID-19. Sequenced by immunoSEQ multiplex PCR; TCRdb stores in-frame clones only, minus some. Seen here are 300,000 or so clones, roughly 80% observed once, and the top ten hold around 4.5%. The sequencing sample was made of peripheral blood. Every receptor here comes from a woman between 50 and 59 years old with active or convalescent COVID-19.

The chain joins TRBV2 to TRBJ2-1; 14 bases are a match to TRBD2. The CDR3 sequence is 17 residues long. The germline V gene encodes CDR1 SNHLY and CDR2 FYNNEI. V was clipped by 5 bases and J by 0 bases; unmatched bases: 3. Written as DNA, the CDR3 is TGTGCCAGCAGTTATGGACTAGCGGGAGGCTCCTACAATGAGCAGTTCTTC. It is translated as CASSYGLAGGSYNEQFF.

V is TRBV5-1 and J is TRBJ2-2; unclear D gene. The germline gives CDR1 SGHRS, CDR2 YFSETQ. V was pared by 0 bases and J by 8 bases, with 5 bases between. The CDR3 totals 12 residues. DNA for the CDR3: TGCGCCAGCAGCTTGGCCACAGGGGAGCTGTTTTTT. As protein: CASSLATGELFF. The full variable domain, completed using reference TRBV5-1 and TRBJ2-2, is KAGVTQTPRYLIKTRGQQVTLSCSPISGHRSVSWYQQTPGQGLQFLFEYFSETQRNKGNFPGRFSGRQFSNSRSEMNVSTLELGDSALYLCASSLATGELFFGEGSRLTVL.

This clone was recorded many times. CDR3 loop: CASSPPVGGFSYNEQFF. The DNA of the CDR3 is TGTGCCAGCAGCCCCCCGGTGGGCGGGTTTTCCTACAATGAGCAGTTCTTC. V usage is TRBV5-4 and J usage is TRBJ2-1; TRBD2 might be the D (5 bases). V gave up 4 bases and J gave up 1 base, with 18 bases separating them. This CDR3 region has 17 residues. Per the germline V gene, CDR1 is SGHNT and CDR2 is YYREEE (reference sequence).

This rearrangement joins TRBV14 to TRBJ1-1; D is unresolved. The CDR3 has 13 residues. Germline V CDR1 and CDR2: SGHDN, FVKESK. Trimming took off 0 bases at V and 7 bases at J, with 9 bases between the two ends. DNA for the CDR3: TGTGCCAGCAGCCAAGACCGGGATAATGAAGCTTTCTTT. Translating it yields CASSQDRDNEAFF.

This clone has a single count. V gene TRBV18 combines with J gene TRBJ2-7; 12 positions agree with TRBD2. Trimming cost V 4 bases and J 5 bases; bases outside gene matches: 6. The CDR3 sequence is 15 residues long. Germline CDR1 is KGHSH and CDR2 is LQKENI. In DNA, the CDR3 is TGTGCCAGCTCACGCCTAGCGGGAGGGGGTGACGAGCAGTACTTC. This codes for CASSRLAGGGDEQYF.

The chain combines TRBV13 with TRBJ1-1; D is unresolved. The V end was cut by 4 bases, the J end by 6 bases, with 15 bases between. The length of the CDR3 is 14 residues. Germline loops: CDR1 PRHDT, CDR2 FYEKMQ (reference sequence). The CDR3 sequence is CASSSWEGTAEAFF. CDR3 DNA: TGTGCCAGCAGCTCCTGGGAGGGAACCGCTGAAGCTTTCTTT.

This clone was picked up one time. This chain uses TRBV6-5 with TRBJ1-5; possible D gene TRBD1, 6 bases. CDR1 and CDR2 from the germline V gene are MNHEY and SVGAGI. Trimming removed 7 bases from V and 7 bases from J, with 17 bases in between. This CDR3 contains 14 residues. CDR3 nucleotides: TGTGCCAGCAACGAATCAGGGGTAAGGCAGCCCCAGCATTTT. This gives the protein CASNESGVRQPQHF.

V usage is TRBV19 and J usage is TRBJ1-1; D unresolved. Germline V gene lookup returns CDR1 LNHDA and CDR2 SQIVND (reference sequence). V gave up 6 bases and J gave up 0 bases, with 14 bases separating them. CDR3 length equals 15 residues. The CDR3 loop is CASRGSGSLNTEAFF. In DNA form, the CDR3 reads TGTGCCAGTAGGGGCAGTGGTAGTCTGAACACTGAAGCTTTCTTT.

The CDR3 DNA follows: TGTGCCAGTAGCCAGGGGGAGTATGGCTACACCTTC. Amino acids: CASSQGEYGYTF. V usage is TRBV19 and J usage is TRBJ1-2; 7 positions agree with TRBD1. CDR1 and CDR2 from the germline V gene are LNHDA and SQIVND (reference sequence). Germline trimming cut 6 bases from V and 5 bases from J; bases unmatched to any gene: 3. This CDR3 comprises 12 residues.